Listed below are T cell receptor beta chains from one sample, sequenced in a study of low-dose radiotherapy and immunotherapy resistance in tumors. TCRdb fed the reads into MiXCR, producing one record per CDR3 protein. The sample holds 40,000 or so distinct CDR3 sequences, under 30% seen once. The sample here was PBMCs, taken after low-dose radiotherapy plus immunotherapy. These TCRs come from a male donor with prostate cancer. CDR3s include the opening cysteine and the closing phenylalanine or tryptophan. Each record gives: clone size, V gene, J gene, D gene, CDR3 length, CDR3 protein, CDR3 DNA. The D gene is left open where the match is weak. Rows may omit the clone size; those that give it use once, few, many or a size class.

>many|TRBV7-6|TRBJ2-7|NA|13
CASSIGTLYEQYF
TGTGCCAGCAGCATCGGGACACTCTACGAGCAGTACTTC
>NA|TRBV19|TRBJ2-1|TRBD2|15
CASTRLAGSYNEQFF
TGTGCCAGTACCCGACTAGCGGGCTCCTACAATGAGCAGTTCTTC
>many|TRBV28|TRBJ1-4|NA|14
CASRSGSTNEKLFF
TGTGCCAGCAGGAGTGGTAGTACTAATGAAAAACTGTTTTTT
>few|TRBV4-3|TRBJ2-7|NA|16
CASSQVRSRMGNEQYF
TGCGCCAGCAGCCAAGTTAGGAGTCGAATGGGAAACGAGCAGTACTTC
>many|TRBV4-1|TRBJ2-6|TRBD1|17
CASSPDRGFSGANVLTF
TGCGCCAGCAGCCCCGACAGGGGGTTTTCTGGGGCCAACGTCCTGACTTTC
>once|TRBV11-2|TRBJ2-1|TRBD1|15
CASSADRAAYNEQFF
TGTGCCAGCAGCGCCGACAGGGCCGCCTACAATGAGCAGTTCTTC
>many|TRBV5-1|TRBJ2-7|TRBD1|15
CASSSAQGQGPGQYF
TGCGCCAGCAGCTCCGCCCAGGGACAGGGTCCCGGGCAGTACTTC
>few|TRBV30|TRBJ1-5|NA|16
CAWGARTQLSNQPQHF
TGTGCCTGGGGGGCACGGACCCAGCTTAGCAATCAGCCCCAGCATTTT
>many|TRBV20-1|TRBJ2-3|TRBD2|17
CSASIFALSGGAHTQYF
TGCAGTGCTTCGATCTTTGCTCTTAGCGGGGGGGCACATACGCAGTATTTT
>many|TRBV7-6|TRBJ2-7|NA|15
CASSRRAPQGSEQYF
TGTGCCAGCAGCCGACGGGCCCCCCAGGGATCCGAGCAGTACTTC
>few|TRBV7-2|TRBJ2-5|NA|20
CASSFYICSARVRAQETQYF
NA
>NA|TRBV19|TRBJ1-2|NA|16
CASNSLRGLAPYGYTF
TGTGCCAGTAATAGTTTGCGTGGACTGGCCCCCTATGGCTACACCTTC
>many|TRBV5-1|TRBJ2-1|TRBD2|17
CASSLVAGGSSYNEQFF
TGCGCCAGCAGCTTGGTGGCGGGAGGGAGCTCCTACAATGAGCAGTTCTTC
>many|TRBV3-1|TRBJ1-1|NA|13
CASSPTLLTEAFF
TGTGCCAGCAGCCCCACCCTACTCACTGAAGCTTTCTTT
>many|TRBV2|TRBJ2-6|NA|15
CASSARGAGANVLTF
TGTGCCAGCAGTGCGAGGGGAGCTGGGGCCAACGTCCTGACTTTC
>many|TRBV2|TRBJ2-7|NA|13
CAGSSRTSYEQYF
TGTGCCGGCTCCAGCCGTACATCCTACGAGCAGTACTTC
>many|TRBV29-1|TRBJ2-2|NA|15
CSVAPNSRNTGELFF
TGCAGCGTCGCCCCTAATAGTCGAAACACCGGGGAGCTGTTTTTT
>once|TRBV5-3|TRBJ2-1|TRBD2|13
CASHLAGGFEQFF
TGTGCCAGCCACCTTGCGGGAGGGTTTGAGCAGTTCTTC
>NA|TRBV27|TRBJ2-3|NA|17
CASSLYRTSVSPDTQYF
TGTGCCAGCAGTTTATATCGGACGTCCGTTTCCCCAGATACGCAGTATTTT
>medium-sized|TRBV20-1|TRBJ2-5|NA|12
CVPKADQETQYF
TGCGTCCCCAAAGCGGATCAAGAGACCCAGTACTTC
>NA|TRBV7-2|TRBJ2-7|TRBD2|17
CASSPGGGRDNPYEQYF
TGTGCCAGCAGCCCGGGGGGCGGGAGGGACAACCCCTACGAGCAGTACTTC
>many|TRBV9|TRBJ2-2|NA|14
CASSVGGVTGELFF
TGTGCCAGCAGCGTAGGTGGGGTAACCGGGGAGCTGTTTTTT
>many|TRBV5-1|TRBJ2-7|TRBD2|18
CASSWGLAGAPHPYEQYF
TGCGCCAGCAGCTGGGGACTAGCGGGAGCCCCCCACCCTTACGAGCAGTACTTC
>many|TRBV7-3|TRBJ2-3|TRBD2|16
CASSTGGLAGTDTQYF
TGTGCCAGCAGCACCGGGGGACTAGCCGGCACAGATACGCAGTATTTT
>many|TRBV18|TRBJ2-7|TRBD2|15
CASSPSSGVNYEQYF
TGTGCCAGCTCACCGTCCAGCGGGGTAAACTACGAGCAGTACTTC
>many|TRBV6-2/TRBV6-3|TRBJ1-1|NA|16
CASSPIPGGLGAEAFF
TGTGCCAGCAGTCCCATCCCGGGGGGGCTTGGAGCTGAAGCTTTCTTT
>once|TRBV28|TRBJ2-4|TRBD2|11
CASGPGGIQYF
TGTGCCAGCGGCCCGGGGGGAATTCAGTACTTC
>many|TRBV5-6|TRBJ2-4|TRBD1|20
CASSLALPGPGQLAKNIQYF
TGTGCCAGCAGCTTGGCCCTCCCGGGCCCGGGACAGCTAGCCAAAAACATTCAGTACTTC
>many|TRBV26|TRBJ2-7|NA|13
CATRTSGTYEQYF
TGTGCAACAAGGACTAGCGGGACCTACGAGCAGTACTTC
>many|TRBV5-1|TRBJ2-3|TRBD1|15
CASSSGQGYTDTQYF
TGCGCCAGCAGCTCGGGACAGGGATACACAGATACGCAGTATTTT
>many|TRBV9|TRBJ2-2|TRBD2|15
CASSPRGAQNGELFF
TGTGCCAGCAGCCCGCGGGGGGCCCAGAACGGGGAGCTGTTTTTT
>many|TRBV20-1|TRBJ2-7|NA|12
CSAPGPGDEQYF
TGCAGTGCTCCGGGCCCGGGCGACGAGCAGTACTTC
>many|TRBV27|TRBJ1-5|NA|15
CASSSLGGADQPQHF
TGTGCCAGCAGCTCGCTTGGGGGCGCGGATCAGCCCCAGCATTTT
>many|TRBV7-9|TRBJ2-3|NA|13
CASSSRTTDTQYF
TGTGCCAGCAGCTCGCGAACGACGGATACGCAGTATTTT
>many|TRBV7-8|TRBJ1-6|TRBD1|17
CASSPRTGGSYNSPLHF
TGTGCCAGCAGCCCGAGGACAGGGGGCTCCTATAATTCACCCCTCCACTTT
>many|TRBV7-9|TRBJ1-4|TRBD1|16
CASRSWGGQGSEKLFF
TGTGCCAGCAGGAGCTGGGGAGGACAGGGTTCTGAAAAACTGTTTTTT
>many|TRBV5-1|TRBJ1-1|NA|14
CASSVRQWNTEAFF
TGCGCCAGCAGCGTTCGACAGTGGAACACTGAAGCTTTCTTT
>many|TRBV19|TRBJ1-5|NA|13
CASNDDSNQPQHF
TGTGCCAGTAACGATGACAGCAATCAGCCCCAGCATTTT
>many|TRBV20-1|TRBJ2-7|NA|11
CSARVGTEQYF
TGCAGTGCTAGAGTCGGGACCGAGCAGTACTTC
>many|TRBV2|TRBJ2-3|NA|15
CASSEERGVLGTQYF
TGTGCCAGCAGTGAAGAACGAGGCGTCTTGGGTACGCAGTATTTT
>NA|TRBV5-6|TRBJ2-5|TRBD2|15
CASSPGLAGAETQYF
TGTGCCAGCAGCCCGGGACTAGCGGGAGCGGAGACCCAGTACTTC
>many|TRBV19|TRBJ1-5|NA|16
CASSGQDLNSNQPQHF
TGTGCCAGTAGTGGCCAGGACCTTAATAGCAATCAGCCCCAGCATTTT
>medium-sized|TRBV21-1|TRBJ2-7|NA|17
CASSDPGGTFLSYEQYF
TGTGCCAGCAGCGACCCGGGGGGGACATTCCTCTCCTACGAGCAGTACTTC
>many|TRBV20-1|TRBJ2-1|TRBD1|16
CSARDPRTGRHNEQFF
TGCAGTGCTAGAGATCCCCGGACAGGACGTCACAATGAGCAGTTCTTC
>many|TRBV10-2|TRBJ2-2|TRBD2|17
CASSESKLAEITGELFF
TGCGCCAGCAGTGAGTCGAAACTAGCGGAAATCACCGGGGAGCTGTTTTTT
>many|TRBV9|TRBJ2-1|NA|14
CASTAGLVQDEQFF
TGTGCCAGCACCGCGGGCTTGGTCCAGGATGAGCAGTTCTTC
>many|TRBV5-4|TRBJ2-5|TRBD1|15
CASSGQGAHQETQYF
TGTGCCAGCAGCGGACAGGGGGCACACCAAGAGACCCAGTACTTC
>many|TRBV19|TRBJ2-5|NA|11
CATSLTQTQYF
TGTGCCACCTCTCTTACCCAGACCCAGTACTTC
>many|TRBV6-8|TRBJ2-1|NA|14
CASRSVAVNNEQFF
TGTGCCAGCAGATCGGTAGCGGTCAACAATGAGCAGTTCTTC
>many|TRBV27|TRBJ2-5|TRBD1|14
CASKIQGAKETQYF
TGTGCCAGCAAGATACAGGGGGCCAAGGAGACCCAGTACTTC
>many|TRBV10-2|TRBJ2-1|TRBD2|16
CASSEAGLPSYNEQFF
TGCGCCAGCAGTGAGGCGGGACTACCCTCCTACAATGAGCAGTTCTTC
>many|TRBV27|TRBJ1-2|TRBD1|14
CASKGAGAPYGYTF
TGTGCCAGCAAGGGGGCAGGGGCGCCCTATGGCTACACCTTC
>NA|TRBV5-4|TRBJ2-3|NA|13
CASSIPSTDTQYF
TGTGCCAGCAGTATACCTAGCACAGATACGCAGTATTTT
>many|TRBV14|TRBJ2-1|NA|13
CASSPFLEGEQFF
TGTGCCAGCAGCCCTTTCCTAGAGGGTGAGCAGTTCTTC
>many|TRBV3-1|TRBJ1-2|NA|11
CASSHSYGYTF
TGTGCCAGCAGCCATTCTTATGGCTACACCTTC
>few|TRBV24-1|TRBJ2-1|NA|17
CATSDKGAWGAYNEQFF
TGTGCCACCAGTGATAAAGGCGCGTGGGGCGCCTACAATGAGCAGTTCTTC
>many|TRBV23-1|TRBJ2-2|NA|14
CASSHGRGPGELFF
TGCGCCAGCAGTCATGGCAGGGGCCCCGGGGAGCTGTTTTTT
>many|TRBV12-3/TRBV12-4|TRBJ1-5|NA|14
CASSLNGDSQPQHF
TGTGCCAGCAGTTTGAACGGGGATTCCCAGCCCCAGCATTTT
>NA|TRBV6-2/TRBV6-3|TRBJ1-2|NA|15
CASSTGRTSPGWSSF
TGTGCCAGCAGTACAGGACGGACGAGCCCTGGTTGGAGTTCCTTC
>many|TRBV6-1|TRBJ2-7|NA|13
CASTGHRSYEQYF
TGTGCCAGCACCGGGCATCGGTCCTACGAGCAGTACTTC